The 11 T cell receptor beta chains reported below all come from one sample, sequenced in a study of T cell changes during pregnancy in multiple sclerosis. TCRdb's copy holds only in-frame clones and misses some; the assay was immunoSEQ multiplex PCR. The sample has around 20,000 clones, around 90% seen once. Here the sequenced sample was CD8+ T cells from peripheral blood mononuclear cells, taken after pregnancy. The origin of the receptors is a female donor in good health, enrolled as a control in a pregnancy study.

The V and J genes are TRBV7-9 and TRBJ2-7, with D possibly being TRBD1 (6 bases). V shed 2 bases and J shed 2 bases, with 13 bases lying between them. This CDR3 is 15 amino acids long. Per the germline V gene, CDR1 is SEHNR and CDR2 is FQNEAQ (reference sequence). CDR3 bases: TGTGCCAGCAGCTTACTCCGGGACACCGCCTACGAGCAGTACTTC. This codes for CASSLLRDTAYEQYF.

This chain connects TRBV7-9 to TRBJ2-1; D is possibly TRBD2 (6 bases). The V and J ends lost 3 bases and 7 bases respectively, with 10 bases between them. The CDR3 covers 13 residues. CDR1 and CDR2 (germline): SEHNR, FQNEAQ (reference sequence). The CDR3 DNA is TGTGCCAGCAGCTTCCGGGAGCATAATGAGCAGTTCTTC. Its protein product is CASSFREHNEQFF. Supplemented by reference TRBV7-9 and TRBJ2-1, the full variable domain reads DTGVSQNPRHKITKRGQNVTFRCDPISEHNRLYWYRQTLGQGPEFLTYFQNEAQLEKSRLLSDRFSAERPKGSFSTLEIQRTEQGDSAMYLCASSFREHNEQFFGPGTRLTVL.

This clone was recorded once. The chain joins TRBV7-8 to TRBJ2-3; 8 nucleotides line up with TRBD2. The CDR3 loop spans 15 amino acids. Germline CDR1 and CDR2: SGHVS and FQNEAQ. After removal of 4 bases from V and 1 base from J, the junction contained 4 bases not matched to a gene. This CDR3 reads CASSSILAGTDTQYF. CDR3 DNA sequence: TGTGCCAGCAGCTCCATACTAGCGGGCACAGATACGCAGTATTTT.

This rearrangement joins TRBV21-1 to TRBJ1-1. TRBV21-1 is shown as a pseudogene. CDR3 length: 12 amino acids. The CDR3 protein is CASKSGGTEAFF. CDR3 bases: TGTGCCAGCAAATCGGGCGGGACTGAAGCTTTCTTT.

The gene calls are TRBV15 and TRBJ2-1; 10 bases match TRBD1. Per germline, CDR1 LNHNV and CDR2 YYDKDF (reference sequence). V lost 0 bases, J lost 3 bases, and 5 bases stayed unmatched. The CDR3 runs 17 residues. The CDR3 loop is CATSREKGTGDYNEQFF. The DNA of the CDR3 is TGTGCCACCAGCAGAGAGAAGGGGACAGGGGACTACAATGAGCAGTTCTTC.

The rearrangement joins TRBV15 to TRBJ2-3, with 12 bases lining up with TRBD2. This CDR3 has 15 amino acids. Trimming took 1 base from V and 4 from J; bases not matched to a gene: 0. The germline V gene has CDR1 LNHNV and CDR2 YYDKDF (reference sequence). The CDR3 coding sequence is TGTGCCACCAGCAGAGCTAGCGGGGGGGCAGATACGCAGTATTTT. Translation gives CATSRASGGADTQYF.

The chain uses TRBV5-4 and TRBJ1-2; D not resolved. The ends were cut back, 9 bases at V and 2 bases at J, with 11 bases in the middle. The CDR3 spans 12 residues. The germline V gene encodes CDR1 SGHNT and CDR2 YYREEE (reference sequence). CDR3 coding DNA: TGTGCCACCTCCTCGGGGAACTATGGCTACACCTTC. Translated: CATSSGNYGYTF.

The chain is built from TRBV9 and TRBJ2-2, with D tentatively TRBD1 (5 bases). Trimming removed 0 bases from V and 6 bases from J, with 12 bases in between. Germline lookup yields CDR1 SGDLS and CDR2 YYNGEE. The CDR3 spans 15 residues. CDR3 residues: CASSVDLGDAGELFF. The CDR3, as DNA: TGTGCCAGCAGCGTAGATCTAGGGGATGCCGGGGAGCTGTTTTTT.

This clone has just one count. The chain couples TRBV11-2 to TRBJ2-5; 9 nucleotides line up with TRBD2. V dropped 1 base and J dropped 7; count of bases not matched to a gene: 4. This CDR3 spans 14 amino acids. CDR1 is SGHAT and CDR2 is FQNNGV in the germline V gene. CDR3 sequence reads: CASSLVGGRVTQYF. The DNA for the CDR3 is TGTGCCAGCAGCTTAGTCGGCGGGAGGGTGACCCAGTACTTC.

This clone was observed a handful of times. V and J are TRBV6-5 and TRBJ1-2; TRBD1 is a possible D gene (6 bases). CDR1 and CDR2 (germline): MNHEY, SVGAGI. Trimming cost V 2 bases and J 7 bases, with 20 bases left between them. CDR3 length: 16 residues. CDR3 in amino acids: CASSYESAGQSSGYTF. The CDR3 DNA reads TGTGCCAGCAGTTACGAGTCGGCAGGACAGTCGTCTGGCTACACCTTC.

This clone was observed once. The chain employs TRBV2 and TRBJ1-1, with D unresolved. The V end lost 6 bases, the J end lost 3 bases, and 11 bases lay between the germline ends. The germline V gene has CDR1 SNHLY and CDR2 FYNNEI. The CDR3 length is 13 residues. The CDR3 loop reads CASSPGSHTEAFF. The CDR3 region has the DNA TGTGCCAGCAGCCCCGGGTCCCACACTGAAGCTTTCTTT.